This TCR beta chain comes out of a study of cytomegalovirus exposure and HLA in healthy donors. Study-level points and caveats: Presence/absence analyses supposed approximately even sequencing depth among donors. Through in vitro validation, a few CMV-associated chains were shown to be specific for CMV antigens. Later analysis showed TCR association rates varying by HLA locus, highest for DRB1 and lowest for HLA-C.

As to this clone: As yet, its antigen is unknown.

Germline CDR1 reads SGHTA; CDR2 reads FQGTGA. The CDR3 consists of 15 residues. The J segment lost 1 base and the V segment lost 1 base, leaving 2 bases of the junction unmatched. PCR was performed using 60 Vbeta and 13 Jbeta primers. Libraries were prepared by immunoSEQ multiplex PCR; TCRdb keeps only in-frame clonotypes and omits some of them. The sample has roughly 150,000 clones, roughly 82% seen once. The chain combines TRBV7-3 with TRBJ2-7, with TRBD1 matching over 9 bases. The specimen sequenced was PBMCs. This clonotype was obtained from a woman aged 45-65 years in good health and CMV-seropositive. The CDR3 loop reads CASSLMGTGSYEQYF. CDR3 sequence (DNA): TGTGCCAGCAGCTTAATGGGGACAGGGTCCTACGAGCAGTACTTC.